A single sample gave rise to the 10 T cell receptor beta chains below, sequenced in a study of read filtering for tumor transcriptome and immune sequencing. The library was built from roughly 400 ng RNA with molecular barcoded adaptors for alpha/delta and beta/gamma chains. TCRdb re-called the reads with MiXCR, one entry per CDR3 protein. The table lists roughly 130,000 distinct CDR3 sequences, over 10% of them singletons. Sequenced: a population of CD138-negative cells sorted from bone marrow. The receptors were gathered from a donor at least 40 years old with multiple myeloma.

This clonotype occurred many times. This chain links TRBV11-2 with TRBJ2-7, with a possible D match to TRBD1 (5 bases). With 6 bases removed from V and 4 bases from J, the gap between germline ends came to 13 bases. The CDR3 sequence is 13 residues long. CDR1 and CDR2 (germline): SGHAT, FQNNGV. The CDR3 loop is CASRWQGTYEQYF. In DNA, the CDR3 is TGTGCCAGCAGATGGCAGGGCACATACGAGCAGTACTTC.

V usage is TRBV6-1 and J usage is TRBJ1-5; 8 bases align to TRBD1. The V gene's germline CDR1 is MNHNS and CDR2 SASEGT. The CDR3 runs to 17 residues. V trimming: 6 bases; J trimming: 4 bases; junction bases outside the gene matches: 14. The CDR3 loop is CASSTGTGNHWNQPQHF. The CDR3 region has the DNA TGTGCCAGCAGCACCGGGACAGGTAATCACTGGAATCAGCCCCAGCATTTT.

The sample holds one count of this clonotype. The V gene is TRBV10-3, the J gene TRBJ2-2; maybe TRBD2 (6 bases). Deletions cut 1 base from V and 1 base from J, with 7 bases between. The CDR3 extends over 15 amino acids. Germline CDR1 reads ENHRY; CDR2 reads SYGVKD. In DNA, the CDR3 is TGTGCCATCAGTGAGTGGCGGGGGAACACCGGGGAGCTGTTTTTT. It yields the protein CAISEWRGNTGELFF.

This clonotype was recorded many times. The chain joins TRBV11-3 to TRBJ2-1, with a tentative D call TRBD1 (6 bases). Germline V gene sequence: CDR1 SGHNT, CDR2 YENEEA. The CDR3 extends over 17 amino acids. Trimming took off 4 bases at V and 4 bases at J, with 20 bases between the two ends. The CDR3 bases are TGTGCCAGCAGCTCAGACAGGTACCAGGTTATGTACAATGAGCAGTTCTTC. It codes for CASSSDRYQVMYNEQFF.

At least ten counts were recorded for this clonotype. The chain uses TRBV20-1 and TRBJ2-3; TRBD2 matches at 11 bases. Germline CDR1 reads DFQATT; CDR2 reads SNEGSKA (reference sequence). The CDR3 runs 16 residues. The V segment lost 4 bases and the J segment 0 bases; nucleotides outside the gene matches: 6. The CDR3 coding sequence is TGCAGTGCTACGCGACTAGCGGGATCTAGCACAGATACGCAGTATTTT. Translating gives CSATRLAGSSTDTQYF.

This clonotype has at least ten counts. This rearrangement joins TRBV5-4 to TRBJ2-2; D is ambiguous. The CDR3 consists of 12 residues. Germline V gives CDR1 SGHNT, CDR2 YYREEE (reference sequence). V lost 4 bases to trimming and J lost 2 bases, with 3 bases between them. This CDR3 is CASSQNTGELFF. In DNA, the CDR3 is TGTGCCAGCAGCCAAAACACCGGGGAGCTGTTTTTT.

This clonotype showed up just a few times. J is TRBJ2-2 and V is TRBV19, with a weak D call TRBD1 (5 bases). The CDR3 length is 14 residues. Germline lookup yields CDR1 LNHDA and CDR2 SQIVND (reference sequence). V gave up 4 bases and J gave up 2 bases, with 8 bases separating them. The CDR3 nucleotides read TGTGCCAGTAGTACACAGGCAAACACCGGGGAGCTGTTTTTT. Translation gives CASSTQANTGELFF.

This clonotype appeared many times. This chain joins TRBV9 and TRBJ2-1; no definite D call. This CDR3 spans 14 amino acids. Germline values: CDR1 SGDLS, CDR2 YYNGEE. V lost 0 bases to trimming and J lost 8 bases, with 12 bases between them. The CDR3 bases are TGTGCCAGCAGCGTAGTGGCTAGTAGCTATGAGCAGTTCTTC. Translation: CASSVVASSYEQFF.

This clonotype was seen only once. One junction end disagrees with the germline gene, perhaps due to a read error. The chain joins TRBV7-9 to TRBJ2-1; D is uncertain. CDR3 length equals 12 residues. Looked up from germline, CDR1 is SEHNR and CDR2 is FQNEAQ (reference sequence). CDR3 loop: CAGQSSYKEQFF. CDR3 bases: TGTGCTGGCCAGAGCTCCTACAAAGAGCAGTTCTTC.

This clonotype was seen ten or more times. This rearrangement joins TRBV3-1 to TRBJ1-5; D gene uncertain. V shed 3 bases and J shed 2 bases, with 11 bases lying between them. This CDR3 region has 15 residues. Germline V CDR1 and CDR2: LGHDT, YNNKEL (reference sequence). This CDR3 reads CASSHEGSGNQPQHF. CDR3 in DNA: TGTGCCAGCAGCCATGAGGGTTCGGGCAATCAGCCCCAGCATTTT.